The 20 T cell receptor beta chains reported below all come from one sample, sequenced in a study of T cell responses to AZD1222 COVID-19 vaccine. TCRdb keeps only in-frame clones here, not all; method: immunoSEQ multiplex PCR. The sample carries under 150,000 clones, approximately 91% recorded once. The source was peripheral blood, collected 28 days after the second AZD1222 dose. The origin of the receptors is an adult who received the AZD1222 COVID-19 vaccine.

This clone came up once. The rearrangement links TRBV29-1 to TRBJ2-7; no definite D call. CDR1 is SQVTM and CDR2 is ANQGSEA in the germline V gene. The CDR3 sequence is 14 residues long. Trimming cost V 5 bases and J 0 bases, with 14 bases left between them. The CDR3 protein is CSVSLLGGSYEQYF. CDR3 nucleotide sequence: TGCAGCGTTTCCTTACTGGGCGGCTCCTACGAGCAGTACTTC.

The gene calls are TRBV5-1 and TRBJ1-1; 7 bases are shared with TRBD1. The CDR3 is 15 amino acids. Trimming cost V 0 bases and J 4 bases; bases outside gene matches: 6. Germline CDR1 is SGHRS and CDR2 is YFSETQ. CDR3 in amino acids: CASSLAGQGGTEAFF. The CDR3 DNA reads as TGCGCCAGCAGCTTGGCAGGGCAGGGGGGCACTGAAGCTTTCTTT. Full variable domain (outside the CDR3, taken from reference TRBV5-1 and TRBJ1-1): KAGVTQTPRYLIKTRGQQVTLSCSPISGHRSVSWYQQTPGQGLQFLFEYFSETQRNKGNFPGRFSGRQFSNSRSEMNVSTLELGDSALYLCASSLAGQGGTEAFFGQGTRLTVV.

The rearrangement links TRBV7-3 to TRBJ2-5; TRBD1 matches 7 bases. The ends lost 5 bases at V and 5 bases at J; junction bases unmatched: 5. CDR1 is SGHTA, CDR2 FQGTGA, per germline. The CDR3 has 13 amino acids. The CDR3 protein is CASSPQGVETQYF. DNA for the CDR3: TGTGCCAGCAGCCCCCAGGGGGTTGAGACCCAGTACTTC.

This chain links TRBV9 with TRBJ1-3; D unresolved. The CDR3 runs to 16 residues. Germline V gene data show CDR1 as SGDLS and CDR2 as YYNGEE. V gave up 0 bases and J gave up 0 bases, with 10 bases separating them. The CDR3 reads CASSVVAPLSGNTIYF. DNA for the CDR3: TGTGCCAGCAGCGTAGTAGCTCCGCTCTCTGGAAACACCATATATTTT.

This chain links TRBV10-3 with TRBJ1-2; D remains unclear. Trimming cost V 6 bases and J 6 bases, with 17 bases left between them. The CDR3 spans 14 residues. Germline V gene data show CDR1 as ENHRY and CDR2 as SYGVKD. CDR3 sequence: CAIRDDTLGNGYTF. CDR3 DNA sequence: TGTGCCATCAGGGACGACACATTAGGGAATGGCTACACCTTC.

The chain employs TRBV30 and TRBJ1-2; tentative D call: TRBD1 (6 bases). Per the germline V gene, CDR1 is GTSNPN and CDR2 is SVGIG (reference sequence). CDR3 length: 16 amino acids. V was pared by 5 bases and J by 7 bases, with 26 bases between. As DNA, the CDR3 is TGTGCCTGGGCACCCTGGGGGGCCCATACTGGCGGTGGCTACACCTTC. Translation: CAWAPWGAHTGGGYTF. Full variable domain (remainder filled in from reference TRBV30 and TRBJ1-2): SQTIHQWPATLVQPVGSPLSLECTVEGTSNPNLYWYRQAAGRGLQLLFYSVGIGQISSEVPQNLSASRPQDRQFILSSKKLLLSDSGFYLCAWAPWGAHTGGGYTFGSGTRLTVV.

This chain links TRBV6-4 with TRBJ2-3, with D maybe TRBD2 (6 bases). The germline V gene has CDR1 MRHNA and CDR2 SNTAGT. There are 16 residues in the CDR3. Between the trimmed V and J ends, which lost 5 bases and 3 bases, there was a span of 18 bases. CDR3 amino acids: CASSRDLEVRTDTQYF. CDR3 coding DNA: TGTGCCAGCAGTCGGGACTTAGAAGTCAGGACAGATACGCAGTATTTT.

DNA for the CDR3: TGTGCCAGCAGCTTAGGGCGGGCCAACACTGAAGCTTTCTTT. This encodes CASSLGRANTEAFF. The genes are TRBV7-9 and TRBJ1-1; D gene ambiguous. Germline V gene sequence: CDR1 SEHNR, CDR2 FQNEAQ (reference sequence). V was cut by 1 base and J by 2 bases, with 8 bases left in between. CDR3 size: 14 residues.

This clone was counted between two and nine times. CDR3 bases: TGTGCCAGCAGCTCCGGGACAGGGGAGTCACCCCTCCACTTT. Protein: CASSSGTGESPLHF. J is TRBJ1-6 and V is TRBV3-1 (or the pseudogene TRBV3-2); 10 bases agree with TRBD1. Germline values: CDR1 LGHDT, CDR2 YNNKEL (reference sequence). The CDR3 extends over 14 amino acids. After removal of 5 bases from V and 10 bases from J, the junction contained 5 bases not matched to a gene.

The genes are TRBV9 and TRBJ2-1; the match to TRBD2 covers 11 bases. With V trimmed by 3 bases and J by 6 bases, 5 bases remained unmatched. Germline assignment: CDR1 SGDLS and CDR2 YYNGEE. This CDR3 region has 15 residues. The CDR3 loop is CASSGSGRAGNEQFF. CDR3 nucleotide sequence: TGTGCCAGCAGCGGTAGCGGGAGGGCGGGCAATGAGCAGTTCTTC.

The CDR3 loop reads CASSKAQGAYQETQYF. DNA of the CDR3: TGCGCCAGCAGCAAAGCACAGGGGGCGTACCAAGAGACCCAGTACTTC. The chain employs TRBV5-1 and TRBJ2-5; 9 bases are shared with TRBD1. V shed 4 bases, J shed 0 bases, and the junction held 7 bases outside the gene matches. This CDR3 is 16 amino acids long. Germline loops: CDR1 SGHRS, CDR2 YFSETQ.

The J gene is TRBJ1-2, the V gene TRBV13, with 9 bases aligning to TRBD1. The ends lost 6 bases at V and 4 bases at J; junction bases unmatched: 6. CDR3 length equals 14 residues. Germline V gene sequence: CDR1 PRHDT, CDR2 FYEKMQ (reference sequence). The CDR3 here is CASSKGQGGYGYTF. The DNA of the CDR3 is TGTGCCAGCAGTAAGGGACAGGGTGGCTATGGCTACACCTTC. The whole variable domain, filled in from reference TRBV13 and TRBJ1-2, reads AAGVIQSPRHLIKEKRETATLKCYPIPRHDTVYWYQQGPGQDPQFLISFYEKMQSDKGSIPDRFSAQQFSDYHSELNMSSLELGDSALYFCASSKGQGGYGYTFGSGTRLTVV.

The chain carries TRBV19 and TRBJ1-6; unclear D gene. In germline, CDR1 is LNHDA, CDR2 SQIVND (reference sequence). There are 15 residues in the CDR3. V lost 1 base, J lost 8 bases, and 12 bases lay in between. The CDR3 loop is CASSIVGSVDSPLHF. The CDR3 nucleotides are TGTGCCAGTAGTATAGTCGGCAGCGTGGATTCACCCCTCCACTTT.

This rearrangement joins TRBV2 to TRBJ1-1; D uncertain. In germline, CDR1 is SNHLY, CDR2 FYNNEI. The length of the CDR3 is 11 residues. Trimming shortened V by 3 bases and J by 10 bases, and 9 bases separated the two germline ends. Written as DNA, the CDR3 is TGTGCCAGCAGTGATGGCACCCGAGCTTTCTTT. Translated, it gives CASSDGTRAFF.

The V and J genes are TRBV5-1 and TRBJ2-2; the D is unclear. The CDR3 spans 14 residues. Germline V gene data show CDR1 as SGHRS and CDR2 as YFSETQ. The V and J ends lost 3 bases and 4 bases respectively, with 10 bases between them. CDR3 protein: CASSWIQFTGELFF. The CDR3 nucleotides are TGCGCCAGCAGCTGGATTCAGTTCACCGGGGAGCTGTTTTTT. The whole variable domain, remainder taken from reference TRBV5-1 and TRBJ2-2, is KAGVTQTPRYLIKTRGQQVTLSCSPISGHRSVSWYQQTPGQGLQFLFEYFSETQRNKGNFPGRFSGRQFSNSRSEMNVSTLELGDSALYLCASSWIQFTGELFFGEGSRLTVL.

This clone turned up a few times. V usage is TRBV5-1 and J usage is TRBJ2-1; D not resolved. V was pared by 0 bases and J by 5 bases, with 6 bases between. The germline V gene encodes CDR1 SGHRS and CDR2 YFSETQ. This CDR3 comprises 13 residues. The CDR3 DNA follows: TGCGCCAGCAGCTTGGTCCCGAACAATGAGCAGTTCTTC. Its translation is CASSLVPNNEQFF.

The rearrangement uses TRBV5-8 and TRBJ1-6; D is undetermined. Per germline, CDR1 SGHTS and CDR2 YDEGEE. This CDR3 comprises 13 residues. V lost 4 bases to trimming and J lost 12 bases, with 14 bases between them. CDR3 loop: CASSRTGSGPLHF. The CDR3 bases are TGTGCCAGCAGCCGTACCGGGTCGGGACCCCTCCACTTT.

The chain has TRBV9 and TRBJ2-5, with D perhaps TRBD1 or TRBD2 (5 bases each). V lost 0 bases and J lost 3, with 12 bases in between. The germline V gene has CDR1 SGDLS and CDR2 YYNGEE. This CDR3 is built from 15 residues. This chain's CDR3 is CASSVAAGREETQYF. The CDR3 bases are TGTGCCAGCAGCGTAGCGGCAGGGAGAGAAGAGACCCAGTACTTC. The full variable domain, its missing parts supplied by reference TRBV9 and TRBJ2-5, is DSGVTQTPKHLITATGQRVTLRCSPRSGDLSVYWYQQSLDQGLQFLIQYYNGEERAKGNILERFSAQQFPDLHSELNLSSLELGDSALYFCASSVAAGREETQYFGPGTRLLVL.

The chain uses TRBV5-1 and TRBJ1-1, with TRBD1 as a possible D gene (5 bases). The V gene's germline CDR1 is SGHRS and CDR2 YFSETQ. The CDR3 is made up of 14 amino acids. V was trimmed by 3 bases and J by 1 base, leaving 10 bases between them. The CDR3 region is CASSYSGGNTEAFF. For the CDR3, the DNA is TGCGCCAGCAGCTACTCGGGGGGGAACACTGAAGCTTTCTTT.

The chain recombines TRBV5-6 with TRBJ2-1; 7 bases are a match to TRBD2. Germline values: CDR1 SGHDT, CDR2 YYEEEE. With 6 bases clipped from V and 0 bases from J, the junction kept 6 bases outside the gene matches. The CDR3 is 15 amino acids. This CDR3 reads CASTSTSDSYNEQFF. CDR3 DNA: TGTGCCAGCACCTCTACTAGCGACTCCTACAATGAGCAGTTCTTC.